The 7 T cell receptor beta chains below were found in one sample sequenced in a study of regulatory T cells in long-lasting Graves disease. The time point denotes: persistent/refractory GD, antithyroid drugs over 5 years with positive TRAb. The TCR library was prepared using RNA isolated from PBMCs. iRepertoire HTBI primers and Arm-PCR of CDR3 regions built TCR beta libraries. Each CDR3 protein gets one entry after TCRdb re-called the multiplex PCR reads with MiXCR. Among about 310,000 distinct CDR3 sequences listed, roughly 21% were seen once. Material: peripheral blood mononuclear cells (PBMCs), obtained when the disease was refractory, from a patient treated with antithyroid drugs. These receptors were taken from a female donor with Graves disease.

This clonotype was seen many times. J is TRBJ2-5 and V is TRBV7-8, with 8 bases aligning to TRBD1. CDR1 SGHVS and CDR2 FQNEAQ come from the germline V gene. J gave up 1 base and V 5 bases, and 9 bases lay outside the gene matches. The CDR3 runs 16 residues. The chain's CDR3 is CASSPRTGRFQETQYF. CDR3 in DNA: TGTGCCAGCAGCCCCCGGACAGGGAGGTTCCAAGAGACCCAGTACTTC.

Details on this clonotype: It is likely a read error, because the conserved phenylalanine at the end of the CDR3 is missing. The V call is TRBV6-5, the J call TRBJ2-5; 8 nucleotides agree with TRBD2. CDR3 length: 15 amino acids. Trimming at V came to 0 bases and at J to 5 bases, leaving 5 bases not matched to a gene. Looked up from germline, CDR1 is MNHEY and CDR2 is SVGAGI. This CDR3 reads CASSYSLGTRETQYS. The CDR3 DNA sequence: TGTGCCAGCAGTTACTCCCTCGGGACTAGGGAGACCCAGTACTCC.

The chain employs TRBV6-2 or TRBV6-3 and TRBJ2-5, with 7 bases matching TRBD2. The CDR3 has 17 residues. CDR1 and CDR2 from the germline V gene are MNHEY and SVGEGT. Unmatched junction bases numbered 13, after V lost 2 bases and J lost 4 bases. In DNA, the CDR3 is TGTGCCAGCAGTTACCTCCCCCGAGGACCGGGAGGAGAGACCCAGTACTTC. Translated, it gives CASSYLPRGPGGETQYF.

This clonotype has just one count. The gene calls are TRBV15 and TRBJ1-1, with unresolved D. The CDR3 loop spans 13 amino acids. Germline assignment: CDR1 LNHNV and CDR2 YYDKDF (reference sequence). Trimming stripped 1 base from V and 3 bases from J, with 6 bases between. The CDR3 DNA is TGTGCCACCAGCAGAGTAGGAGACACTGAAGCTTTCTTT. Amino acids: CATSRVGDTEAFF.

The chain links TRBV28 to TRBJ2-3; no clear D. The germline V gene encodes CDR1 MDHEN and CDR2 SYDVKM. CDR3 length: 13 residues. V lost 5 bases to trimming and J lost 0 bases, with 6 bases between them. The DNA of the CDR3 is TGTGCCAGCAGTCCCACAAGCACAGATACGCAGTATTTT. Protein sequence: CASSPTSTDTQYF.

The rearrangement uses TRBV4-1 and TRBJ2-7; 9 nucleotides match TRBD1. The trim removed 4 bases at V and 6 bases at J, leaving 7 bases unmatched. The CDR3 sequence is 14 residues long. Per germline, CDR1 MGHRA and CDR2 YSYEKL. The CDR3 region has the DNA TGCGCCAGCAGCCCAGGGACAGGGTTATTCGAGCAGTACTTC. This translates into CASSPGTGLFEQYF.

A word on this clonotype: A much more abundant neighbour one base away suggests this may be a read error. V usage is TRBV2 and J usage is TRBJ2-5; TRBD2 aligns across 7 bases. CDR3 length: 14 amino acids. Germline CDR1 and CDR2: SNHLY and FYNNEI. The J segment lost 7 bases and the V segment lost 7 bases, leaving 12 bases of the junction unmatched. This CDR3 is CASIRASGRRTQYF. DNA for the CDR3: TGTGCCAGCATTCGGGCTAGCGGAAGGAGGACCCAGTACTTC.